The 12 T cell receptor beta chains below all came from one sample that was sequenced in a study of T cells in localized non-small cell lung cancer. The method was immunoSEQ multiplex PCR; TCRdb's version includes in-frame clones alone and lacks a portion of them. The data contain 20,000 or so clones, around nine tenths of them singletons. The sample was peripheral blood, taken before any cancer treatment. These receptors all come from a male donor aged 60 or older with stage I squamous cell lung carcinoma.

The J gene is TRBJ2-3, the V gene TRBV9; D might be TRBD1 or TRBD2, each matching 5 bases. Trimming shortened V by 3 bases and J by 0 bases, and 11 bases separated the two germline ends. Germline assignment: CDR1 SGDLS and CDR2 YYNGEE. The CDR3 contains 15 residues. The CDR3 region is CASSGSGQSTDTQYF. DNA of the CDR3: TGTGCCAGCAGCGGAAGCGGACAAAGCACAGATACGCAGTATTTT.

The genes are TRBV5-1 and TRBJ1-1, with a possible D match to TRBD1 (6 bases). With 4 bases removed from V and 1 base from J, the gap between germline ends came to 23 bases. This CDR3 spans 18 amino acids. In germline, CDR1 is SGHRS, CDR2 YFSETQ. Written as DNA, the CDR3 is TGCGCCAGCAGCCGGCAGGCAGGGGCCAATTTGTGGAACACTGAAGCTTTCTTT. It specifies CASSRQAGANLWNTEAFF.

The V gene is TRBV30, the J gene TRBJ1-2; D possibly corresponds to TRBD1 (6 bases). CDR1 is GTSNPN and CDR2 is SVGIG in the germline V gene (reference sequence). The CDR3 covers 14 residues. The V gene lost 8 bases and the J gene lost 11 bases, with 27 bases spanning the gap. DNA of the CDR3: TGTGCCCGCCTTTGGGCAGGGGATTTAAAAGGATACACCTTC. It encodes CARLWAGDLKGYTF.

The genes are TRBV7-9 and TRBJ2-3, with 10 bases lining up with TRBD2. CDR1 and CDR2 from the germline V gene are SEHNR and FQNEAQ (reference sequence). The CDR3 spans 16 residues. V was clipped by 3 bases and J by 4 bases; unmatched bases: 7. CDR3 DNA sequence: TGTGCCAGCAGCTTCCCGGTAGCGGGGGGACCAGATACGCAGTATTTT. This codes for CASSFPVAGGPDTQYF.

This sequence joins TRBV5-1 and TRBJ2-5; no reliable D call. Germline CDR1 reads SGHRS; CDR2 reads YFSETQ. Trimming stripped 0 bases from V and 3 bases from J, with 0 bases between. The CDR3 spans 11 residues. CDR3 sequence: CASSLEETQYF. CDR3 coding DNA: TGCGCCAGCAGCTTGGAAGAGACCCAGTACTTC.

CDR3 in DNA: TGTGCCAGCAGCTTAGGTCGAATGGATGGAAACACCATATATTTT. Protein product: CASSLGRMDGNTIYF. The chain uses TRBV11-2 and TRBJ1-3; no firm D call. V was clipped by 1 base and J by 3 bases, with 10 bases between them. The length of the CDR3 is 15 residues. Germline loops: CDR1 SGHAT, CDR2 FQNNGV.

The V gene is TRBV12-5, the J gene TRBJ1-3, with 7 bases identical to TRBD1. The germline CDR1 and CDR2 sequences are LGHNT and FRNRAP. V trimming: 8 bases; J trimming: 2 bases; junction bases outside the gene matches: 6. The CDR3 is made up of 14 amino acids. The CDR3 region is CASRQGTAGNTIYF. In nucleotides, the CDR3 is TGTGCTAGTCGCCAGGGGACAGCTGGAAACACCATATATTTT.

The V gene is TRBV11-2, the J gene TRBJ2-3; D is perhaps TRBD1 or TRBD2 (6 bases each). The germline gives CDR1 SGHAT, CDR2 FQNNGV. The CDR3 has 15 residues. V gave up 1 base and J gave up 2 bases, with 10 bases separating them. The DNA of the CDR3 is TGTGCCAGCAGCTTAGTAGGGGGGCCCACAGATACGCAGTATTTT. The encoded protein is CASSLVGGPTDTQYF.

This sequence joins TRBV6-5 and TRBJ1-1; 7 nucleotides line up with TRBD1. The V gene's germline CDR1 is MNHEY and CDR2 SVGAGI. This CDR3 has 14 residues. V shed 7 bases, J shed 0 bases, and the junction held 5 bases outside the gene matches. The CDR3 region has the DNA TGTGCCAGCACCGCGGGACAGTTGAACACTGAAGCTTTCTTT. It codes for CASTAGQLNTEAFF.

This chain links TRBV19 with TRBJ1-3; the D is unclear. CDR3 length equals 16 residues. Between the trimmed V and J ends, which lost 2 bases and 2 bases, there was a span of 13 bases. Germline V lookup: CDR1 LNHDA, CDR2 SQIVND (reference sequence). This CDR3 is CASSITPWMAGNTIYF. CDR3 bases: TGTGCCAGTAGTATAACCCCATGGATGGCTGGAAACACCATATATTTT.

V and J are TRBV7-6 and TRBJ2-5; 10 bases are shared with TRBD1. V trimming: 5 bases; J trimming: 5 bases; junction bases outside the gene matches: 5. Germline V CDR1 and CDR2: SGHVS, FNYEAQ. The CDR3 is 14 amino acids. The DNA of the CDR3 is TGTGCCAGCAGCCGACAGGGGGCACGGGAGACCCAGTACTTC. This sequence encodes CASSRQGARETQYF.

V is TRBV4-2 and J is TRBJ1-2, with TRBD1 as a possible D gene (5 bases). Trimming left V 1 base short and J 8 bases short, with 11 bases between. Germline V gene lookup returns CDR1 LGHNA and CDR2 YNFKEQ. There are 13 residues in the CDR3. CDR3: CASSQVRGEGYTF. The CDR3 bases are TGTGCCAGCAGCCAAGTCCGGGGGGAAGGCTACACCTTC.